This TCR beta chain was obtained from a study of cytomegalovirus exposure and HLA in healthy donors. This clone has just a few counts. Its antigen is unknown. Donors showed nominal health when sampled, although they likely had unrecorded immune exposures. Study-wide points: Within the data, a cluster of highly shared sequence variants was likely a sequencing artifact. Earlier results showed most TCR beta V segments being productive about 87% or about 30% of the time.

Germline lookup yields CDR1 MDHEN and CDR2 SYDVKM. The CDR3 sequence is 16 residues long. Trimming left V 4 bases short and J 0 bases short, with 13 bases between. Use of 60 Vbeta and 13 Jbeta primers characterized the PCR. Measured with immunoSEQ multiplex PCR; TCRdb has only the in-frame clones, and not every one. The repertoire holds about 170,000 clones, over 65% seen once, with about 0.69% in the top ten. The specimen was PBMCs. The gene calls are TRBV28 and TRBJ1-5; no definite D call. The TCR comes from a female donor in good health and CMV-seronegative. The CDR3 bases are TGTGCCAGCAGTTCCATGACACGGATTAGCAATCAGCCCCAGCATTTT. This translates into CASSSMTRISNQPQHF.